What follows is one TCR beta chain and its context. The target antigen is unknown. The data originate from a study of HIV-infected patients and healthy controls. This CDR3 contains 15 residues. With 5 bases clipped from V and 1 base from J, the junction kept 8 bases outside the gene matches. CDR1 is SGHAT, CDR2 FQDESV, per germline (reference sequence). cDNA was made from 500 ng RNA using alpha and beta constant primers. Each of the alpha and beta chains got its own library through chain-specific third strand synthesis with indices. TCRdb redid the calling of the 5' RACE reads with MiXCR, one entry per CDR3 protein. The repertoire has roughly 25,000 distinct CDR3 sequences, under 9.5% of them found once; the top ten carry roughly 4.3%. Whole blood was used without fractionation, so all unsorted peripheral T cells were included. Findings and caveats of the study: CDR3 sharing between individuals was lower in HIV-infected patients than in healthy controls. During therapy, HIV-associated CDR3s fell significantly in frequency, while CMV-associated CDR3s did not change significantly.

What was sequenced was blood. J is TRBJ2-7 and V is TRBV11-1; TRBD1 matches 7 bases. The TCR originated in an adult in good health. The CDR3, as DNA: TGTGCCAGCAGCGCAACAGGGGAACCTTCCTACGAGCAGTACTTC. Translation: CASSATGEPSYEQYF. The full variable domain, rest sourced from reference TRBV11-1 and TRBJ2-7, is EAEVAQSPRYKITEKSQAVAFWCDPISGHATLYWYRQILGQGPELLVQFQDESVVDDSQLPKDRFSAERLKGVDSTLKIQPAELGDSAMYLCASSATGEPSYEQYFGPGTRLTVT.